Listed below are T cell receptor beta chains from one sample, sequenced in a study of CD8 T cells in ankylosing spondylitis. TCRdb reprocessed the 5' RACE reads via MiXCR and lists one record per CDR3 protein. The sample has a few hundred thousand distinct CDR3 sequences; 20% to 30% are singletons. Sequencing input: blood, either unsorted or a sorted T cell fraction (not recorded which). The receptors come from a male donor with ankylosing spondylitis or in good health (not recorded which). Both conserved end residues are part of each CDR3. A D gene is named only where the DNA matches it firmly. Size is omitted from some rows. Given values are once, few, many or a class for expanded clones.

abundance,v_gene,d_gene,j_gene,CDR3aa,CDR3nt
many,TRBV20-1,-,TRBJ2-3,CSARDLRGGGVVRDTQYF,TGCAGTGCTAGAGATCTTCGCGGGGGCGGGGTGGTGCGAGATACGCAGTATTTT
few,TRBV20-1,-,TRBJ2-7,CSPFESEFYEQYF,TGCAGTCCCTTTGAGTCCGAATTCTACGAGCAGTACTTC
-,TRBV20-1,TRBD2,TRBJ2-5,CSASETGRAPGETQYF,TGCAGTGCTAGTGAGACCGGGAGGGCCCCTGGCGAGACCCAGTACTTC
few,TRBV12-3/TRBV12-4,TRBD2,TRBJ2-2,CASSAGGQGTGELFF,TGTGCCAGCAGCGCGGGGGGTCAGGGGACCGGGGAGCTGTTTTTT
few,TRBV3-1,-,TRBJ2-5,CATSPLVSSEGTQYF,TGTGCCACCAGCCCCCTCGTATCCTCCGAAGGGACCCAGTACTTC
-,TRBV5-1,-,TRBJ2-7,CASSFDSYEQYF,TGCGCCAGCAGCTTCGACAGCTACGAGCAGTACTTC
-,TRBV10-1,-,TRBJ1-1,CASRAGRHTEAFF,TGCGCCAGCAGGGCAGGGAGGCACACTGAAGCTTTCTTT
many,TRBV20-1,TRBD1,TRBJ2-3,CSATRNSQGDDTQYF,TGCAGTGCTACCCGGAATTCACAGGGGGACGATACGCAGTATTTT
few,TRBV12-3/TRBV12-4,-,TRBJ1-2,CASSERGRADGYTF,TGTGCCAGCAGCGAACGGGGCAGGGCTGATGGCTACACCTTC
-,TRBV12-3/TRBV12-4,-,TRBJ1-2,CASSLMPRKYGYTF,TGTGCCAGCAGTTTGATGCCGAGGAAGTATGGCTACACCTTC
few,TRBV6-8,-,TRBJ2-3,CASPGLDPSTDTQYF,TGTGCCAGCCCCGGCCTAGATCCCAGCACAGATACGCAGTATTTT
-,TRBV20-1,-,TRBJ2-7,CSAREGTGSYEQYF,TGCAGTGCTAGAGAAGGGACGGGCTCCTACGAGCAGTACTTC
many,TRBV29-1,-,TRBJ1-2,CSVTPQGTAYGYTF,TGCAGCGTGACCCCCCAGGGGACGGCCTATGGCTACACCTTC
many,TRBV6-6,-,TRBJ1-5,CASSIGRDGNQPQHF,TGTGCCAGCAGCATCGGACGCGATGGCAATCAGCCCCAGCATTTT
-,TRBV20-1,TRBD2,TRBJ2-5,CSAPPFGGEETQYF,TGCAGTGCTCCTCCCTTCGGGGGGGAAGAGACCCAGTACTTC
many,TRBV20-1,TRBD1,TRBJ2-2,CSARDRRGRGTGELFF,TGCAGTGCTAGAGATCGCAGGGGGCGCGGCACCGGGGAGCTGTTTTTT
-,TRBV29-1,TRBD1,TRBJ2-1,CSSGVGTVYNEQFF,TGCAGTTCCGGGGTCGGGACAGTATACAATGAGCAGTTCTTC
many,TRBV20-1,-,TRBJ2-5,CSAKGETQYF,TGCAGTGCTAAAGGGGAGACCCAGTACTTC
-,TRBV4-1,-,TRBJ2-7,CASSQFEEQYF,TGCGCCAGCAGCCAATTCGAAGAGCAGTACTTC
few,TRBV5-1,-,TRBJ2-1,CASSRTLARGFDNEQFF,TGCGCCAGCAGCCGGACCTTGGCCAGGGGCTTTGACAATGAGCAGTTCTTC
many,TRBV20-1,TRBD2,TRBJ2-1,CSALTSGGLYEQFF,TGCAGTGCCCTGACTAGCGGGGGATTGTATGAGCAGTTCTTC
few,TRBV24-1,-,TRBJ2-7,CATSVLRDGDYEQYF,TGTGCCACCAGTGTCCTGCGGGACGGAGACTACGAGCAGTACTTC
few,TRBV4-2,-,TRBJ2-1,CASSQDIRGEQFF,TGTGCCAGCAGCCAAGATATTAGGGGGGAGCAGTTCTTC
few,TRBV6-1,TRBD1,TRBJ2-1,CASRVGTGGLNEQFF,TGTGCCAGCAGGGTAGGGACAGGGGGACTTAATGAGCAGTTCTTC
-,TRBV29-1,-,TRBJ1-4,CSVEGGADEKLFF,TGCAGCGTTGAAGGAGGGGCAGATGAAAAACTGTTTTTT
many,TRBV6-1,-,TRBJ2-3,CASTAEMWDTQYF,TGTGCCAGCACTGCAGAGATGTGGGATACGCAGTATTTT
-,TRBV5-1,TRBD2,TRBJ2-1,CASATAGLAGYNEQFF,TGCGCCAGTGCTACCGCGGGACTAGCGGGCTACAATGAGCAGTTCTTC
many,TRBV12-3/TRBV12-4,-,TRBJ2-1,CASSQGEALGGEQFF,TGTGCCAGCAGTCAGGGGGAGGCGTTAGGGGGTGAGCAGTTCTTC
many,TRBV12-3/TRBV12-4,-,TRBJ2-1,CASRIGAGHSYNEQFF,TGTGCCAGCAGGATTGGTGCGGGCCATTCCTACAATGAGCAGTTCTTC
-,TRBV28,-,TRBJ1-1,CASSWGRAVNTEAFF,TGTGCCAGCAGTTGGGGCAGGGCCGTGAACACTGAAGCTTTCTTT
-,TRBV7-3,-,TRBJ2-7,CASSPRRGDEQYF,TGTGCCAGCAGCCCCCGTAGGGGCGACGAGCAGTACTTC
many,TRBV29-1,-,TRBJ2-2,CSVGSGAPTGELFF,TGCAGCGTTGGGTCGGGGGCTCCAACCGGGGAGCTGTTTTTT
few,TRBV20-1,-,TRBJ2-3,CSASPDSSTDTQYF,TGCAGTGCTAGTCCAGACTCTAGCACAGATACGCAGTATTTT
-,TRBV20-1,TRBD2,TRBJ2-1,CSAGGDPPNEQFF,TGCAGTGCTGGGGGGGACCCCCCCAATGAGCAGTTCTTC
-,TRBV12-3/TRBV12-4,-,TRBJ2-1,CASSFPAISYNEQFF,TGTGCCAGCAGTTTCCCAGCAATTTCCTACAATGAGCAGTTCTTC
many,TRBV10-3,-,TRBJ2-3,CAISETPTDTQYF,TGTGCCATCAGTGAGACCCCCACAGATACGCAGTATTTT
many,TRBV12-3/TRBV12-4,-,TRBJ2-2,CASSFVTANTGELFF,TGTGCCAGCAGTTTCGTGACCGCGAACACCGGGGAGCTGTTTTTT
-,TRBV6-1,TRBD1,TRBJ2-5,CASSEAGTAKQETQYF,TGTGCCAGCAGTGAAGCAGGGACAGCAAAACAAGAGACCCAGTACTTC
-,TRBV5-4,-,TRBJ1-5,CASSEEQSNSNQPQHF,TGTGCCAGCAGCGAAGAGCAGAGTAATAGCAATCAGCCCCAGCATTTT
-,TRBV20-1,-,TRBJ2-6,CSALLWTSGANVLTF,TGCAGTGCCCTACTTTGGACCTCTGGGGCCAACGTCCTGACTTTC
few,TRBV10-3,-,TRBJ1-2,CAIRDSGFGGYTF,TGTGCCATCAGAGATTCGGGTTTCGGTGGCTACACCTTC
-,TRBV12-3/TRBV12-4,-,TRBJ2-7,CASSSQREQYF,TGTGCCAGCAGCAGTCAGCGCGAGCAGTACTTC
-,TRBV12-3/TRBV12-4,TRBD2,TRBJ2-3,CASSFSRGGILGTDTQYF,TGTGCCAGCAGTTTCTCGCGGGGGGGCATTCTAGGCACAGATACGCAGTATTTT
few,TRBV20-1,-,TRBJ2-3,CSASSDLIAGADTQYF,TGCAGTGCTAGCTCCGACCTGATCGCAGGGGCAGATACGCAGTATTTT
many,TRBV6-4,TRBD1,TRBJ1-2,CASTGGADYGYTF,TGTGCCAGCACAGGGGGCGCGGACTATGGCTACACCTTC
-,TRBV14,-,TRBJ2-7,CASSLTLGTEQYF,TGTGCCAGCAGCCTCACGCTGGGGACCGAGCAGTACTTC
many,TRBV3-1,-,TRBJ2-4,CASSPRGGGAPNIQYF,TGTGCCAGCAGCCCTCGAGGGGGGGGGGCCCCCAACATTCAGTACTTC
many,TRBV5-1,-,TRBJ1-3,CASSLHSGNTIYF,TGCGCCAGCAGCTTGCACTCTGGAAACACCATATATTTT
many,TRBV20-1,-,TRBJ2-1,CSASGRAPPNEQFF,TGCAGTGCTAGCGGCAGGGCACCCCCCAATGAGCAGTTCTTC
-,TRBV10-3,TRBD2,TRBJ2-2,CAIGGLVMNTGELFF,TGTGCCATCGGGGGACTAGTTATGAACACCGGGGAGCTGTTTTTT
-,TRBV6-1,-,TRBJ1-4,CASSKAWGEKLFF,TGTGCCAGCAGTAAGGCCTGGGGGGAAAAACTGTTTTTT
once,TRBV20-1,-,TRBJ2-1,CSASQADHEQFF,TGCAGTGCTAGTCAGGCAGACCATGAGCAGTTCTTC
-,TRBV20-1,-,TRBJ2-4,CSASHGDKNIQYF,TGCAGTGCTAGTCATGGTGACAAAAACATTCAGTACTTC